The T cell receptor beta chain described here comes from a study of neurological immune-mediated disorders (dated by TCRdb to the late 2010s). About the full investigation: Among the approximately 35 multiple sclerosis patients, relapsing-remitting MS was present in around 31 and secondary progressive MS was present in 3. Using UMI-based sequencing, the study compared peripheral blood TCR-beta repertoires from patients with HTLV-I-associated myelopathy (HAM/TSP), patients with multiple sclerosis, and healthy controls. The 85 to 110 TCR-beta libraries included longitudinal samples, technical triplicates and paired sorted CD4+ and CD8+ T-cell subsets alongside PBMC samples. Of the roughly 70 subjects in the cohort, about 14 were HAM/TSP patients, roughly 35 were multiple sclerosis patients, and 20 were healthy controls.

cDNA was synthesized by template-switch 5'RACE using a primer with a 10-nucleotide random unique molecular identifier that tagged each TCR transcript. Every sequencing run covered 15-18 subjects and yielded more than 170 million TCR-beta sequences. The RNeasy kit was used to extract total RNA. Using the KAPA Real-time Library Amplification kit, TCR-beta VDJ regions were amplified with primers for the TCR constant region and the 5'RACE anchor. Sample indexes and Illumina adaptors were added in a first PCR, after which library yield was increased in a second PCR. After Ampure bead purification, the TCR product of roughly 650 bp was size-selected on a 2% E-gel SizeSelection system. Before pooling, libraries had their quality checked on a Bioanalyzer, their concentration measured with Qubit, and their quantity determined with the Kapa Library Quantification kit. An Illumina HiSeq 2500 sequenced the libraries paired-end 2 x 150 bp. To increase sequence diversity, about 25-31% phiX was spiked into each library pool. In the authors' own workflow: Quality-filtered reads were processed with the UMI-based MiGEC pipeline, which removed over 85% of raw TCR sequences during error correction. IMGT germline references were used for aligning VDJ genes, and each clonotype was defined as a unique CDR3 amino acid sequence together with its V-J genes. VDJtools evaluated clonal expansion, Shannon diversity and CDR3 relatedness (CalcPairwiseDistances, ClusterSamples); CLCbio workbench built phylogenetic trees. Using coefficient-of-variation modelling across technical triplicates, the study counted a clone as expanded if it had at least 8 unique UMIs. TCRdb reanalyzed the raw reads on its own, using fastp at Q25 for trimming and MiXCR for clone calling, and kept in-frame beta chains. Here each entry gathers all rows of one CDR3 protein and keeps the most common genes and DNA. The V and J calls, along with clone size, are taken from TCRdb and not from the paper's own processing. The sample table holds 25,000 to 35,000 distinct CDR3 sequences, of which about 1.6% were seen once. 9.2% of the sample belongs to the ten largest clones.

This clonotype was detected ten times or more. What this receptor recognizes is not known. No base qualities exist here, and no much larger clone lies one base off it. The investigation overall reported the following: Across subjects, expanded clones never shared an identical CDR3 amino acid sequence, which suggests that the TCR-beta repertoires in every group were private. No association of the MS cluster with clinical or MRI features was observed, and the need for larger cohorts was stated by the authors. Phylogenetic analysis grouped repertoires from 18 of 34 MS patients into a cluster of related CDR3 sequences, suggesting a possible repertoire-level signature. The highest TCR clonal expansion was observed in HAM/TSP patients, whereas the lowest was observed in MS patients, even when compared with healthy controls.

For the unsorted PBMC libraries, 2 million PBMCs were stored in RNAlater at -80 degrees C until RNA extraction and were used to generate the libraries. The multiple sclerosis patients were enrolled in a US clinical protocol that used magnetic resonance imaging to evaluate disease progression. Peripheral blood was subjected to Ficoll-Hypaque density gradient centrifugation to isolate PBMCs, which were then cryopreserved in liquid nitrogen. Via the germline V gene, CDR1 is SQVTM and CDR2 ANQGSEA. V is reduced by 3 bases and J by 3 bases, leaving a spacing of 11 bases between them. The CDR3 covers 13 residues, taking in both the cysteine and the phenylalanine. Only the CDR3 portion is preserved as DNA: 39 bases, with reading frame beginning at the first base.

The chain was built from TRBV29-1 and TRBJ1-2; the D gene is perhaps TRBD1, from 5 matching bases. Sequencing was carried out using PBMCs. This TCR derives from a woman aged 30 to 39 with multiple sclerosis. CDR3 reads: CSVETDPYYGYTF. The DNA sequence is given as TGCAGCGTTGAGACAGACCCTTACTATGGCTACACCTTC. With the portions outside the CDR3 filled from the reference TRBV29-1 and TRBJ1-2 genes, the complete variable region becomes SAVISQKPSRDICQRGTSLTIQCQVDSQVTMMFWYRQQPGQSLTLIATANQGSEATYESGFVIDKFPISRPNLTFSTLTVSNMSPEDSSIYLCSVETDPYYGYTFGSGTRLTVV.